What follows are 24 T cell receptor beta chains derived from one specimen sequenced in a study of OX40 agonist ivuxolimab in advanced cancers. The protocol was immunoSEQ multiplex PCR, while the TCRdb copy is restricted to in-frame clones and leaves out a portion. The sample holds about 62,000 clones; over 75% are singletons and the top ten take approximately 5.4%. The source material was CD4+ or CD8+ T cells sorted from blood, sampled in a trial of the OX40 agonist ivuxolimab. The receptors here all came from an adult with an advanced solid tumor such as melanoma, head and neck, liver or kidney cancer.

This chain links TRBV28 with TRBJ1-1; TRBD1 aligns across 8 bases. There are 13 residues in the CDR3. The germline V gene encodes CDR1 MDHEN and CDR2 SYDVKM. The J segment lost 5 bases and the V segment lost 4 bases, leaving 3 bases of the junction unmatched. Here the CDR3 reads CASSWTGLTEAFF. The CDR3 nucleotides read TGTGCCAGCAGTTGGACAGGGCTGACTGAAGCTTTCTTT.

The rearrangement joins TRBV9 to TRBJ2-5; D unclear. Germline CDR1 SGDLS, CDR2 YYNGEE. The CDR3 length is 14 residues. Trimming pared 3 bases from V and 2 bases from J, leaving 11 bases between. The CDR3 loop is CASSERRFQETQYF. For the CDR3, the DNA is TGTGCCAGCAGCGAGCGCAGGTTTCAAGAGACCCAGTACTTC.

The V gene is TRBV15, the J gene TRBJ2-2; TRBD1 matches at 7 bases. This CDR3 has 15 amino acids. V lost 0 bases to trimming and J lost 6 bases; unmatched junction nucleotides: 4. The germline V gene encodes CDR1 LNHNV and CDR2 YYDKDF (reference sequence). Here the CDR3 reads CATSRDQGEPGELFF. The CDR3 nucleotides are TGTGCCACCAGCAGAGATCAGGGGGAGCCCGGGGAGCTGTTTTTT.

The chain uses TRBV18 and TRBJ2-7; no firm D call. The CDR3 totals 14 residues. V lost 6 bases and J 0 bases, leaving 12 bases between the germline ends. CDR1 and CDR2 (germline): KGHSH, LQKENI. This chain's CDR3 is CASSPNRASYEQYF. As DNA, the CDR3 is TGTGCCAGCTCTCCCAACAGAGCCTCCTACGAGCAGTACTTC. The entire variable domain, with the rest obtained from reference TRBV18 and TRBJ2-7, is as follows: NAGVMQNPRHLVRRRGQEARLRCSPMKGHSHVYWYRQLPEEGLKFMVYLQKENIIDESGMPKERFSAEFPKEGPSILRIQQVVRGDSAAYFCASSPNRASYEQYFGPGTRLTVT.

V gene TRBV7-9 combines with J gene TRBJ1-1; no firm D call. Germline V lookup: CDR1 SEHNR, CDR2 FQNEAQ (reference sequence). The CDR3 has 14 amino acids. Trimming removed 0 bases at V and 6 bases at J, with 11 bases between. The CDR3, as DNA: TGTGCCAGCAGCTTAGCGACATTATGGTCTGAAGCTTTCTTT. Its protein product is CASSLATLWSEAFF. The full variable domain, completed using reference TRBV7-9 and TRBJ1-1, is DTGVSQNPRHKITKRGQNVTFRCDPISEHNRLYWYRQTLGQGPEFLTYFQNEAQLEKSRLLSDRFSAERPKGSFSTLEIQRTEQGDSAMYLCASSLATLWSEAFFGQGTRLTVV.

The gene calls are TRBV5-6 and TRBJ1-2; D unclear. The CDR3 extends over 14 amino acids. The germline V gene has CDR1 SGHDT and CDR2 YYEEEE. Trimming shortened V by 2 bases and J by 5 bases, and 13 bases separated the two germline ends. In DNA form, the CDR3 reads TGTGCCAGCAGCTTTGGGTCCTCGTTTTATGGCTACACCTTC. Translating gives CASSFGSSFYGYTF.

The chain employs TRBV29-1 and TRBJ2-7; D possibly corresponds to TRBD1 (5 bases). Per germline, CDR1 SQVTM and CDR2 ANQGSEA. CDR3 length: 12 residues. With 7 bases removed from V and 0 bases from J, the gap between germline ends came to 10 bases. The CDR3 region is CSADTDSYEQYF. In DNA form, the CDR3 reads TGCAGCGCGGACACCGACTCCTACGAGCAGTACTTC.

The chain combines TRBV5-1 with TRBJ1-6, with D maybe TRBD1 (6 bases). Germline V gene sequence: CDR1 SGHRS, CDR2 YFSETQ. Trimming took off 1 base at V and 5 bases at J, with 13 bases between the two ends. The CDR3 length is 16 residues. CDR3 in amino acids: CASSLRRTEDNSPLHF. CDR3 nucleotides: TGCGCCAGCAGCTTGCGTCGGACAGAGGATAATTCACCCCTCCACTTT.

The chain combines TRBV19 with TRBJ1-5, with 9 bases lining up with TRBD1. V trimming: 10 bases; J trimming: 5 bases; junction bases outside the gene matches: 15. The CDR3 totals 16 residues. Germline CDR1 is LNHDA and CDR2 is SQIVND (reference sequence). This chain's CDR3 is CATLGNTGTGYQPQHF. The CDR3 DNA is TGTGCCACCTTGGGGAATACCGGGACAGGGTATCAGCCCCAGCATTTT.

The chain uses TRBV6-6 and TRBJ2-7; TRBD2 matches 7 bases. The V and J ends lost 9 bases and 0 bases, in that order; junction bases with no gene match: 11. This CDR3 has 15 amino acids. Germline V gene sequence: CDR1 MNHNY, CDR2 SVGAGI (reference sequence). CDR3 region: CASASPGGGSYEQYF. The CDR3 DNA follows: TGTGCCAGTGCGTCCCCTGGCGGGGGCTCCTACGAGCAGTACTTC.

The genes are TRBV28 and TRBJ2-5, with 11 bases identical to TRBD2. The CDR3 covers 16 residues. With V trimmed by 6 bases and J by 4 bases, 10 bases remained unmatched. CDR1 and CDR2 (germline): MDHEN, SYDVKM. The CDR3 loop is CASSPAGLAEGETQYF. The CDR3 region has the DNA TGTGCCAGCAGCCCTGCGGGACTAGCGGAAGGAGAGACCCAGTACTTC.

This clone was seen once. The CDR3: CASSFYVTESTDTQYF. In DNA form, the CDR3 reads TGCGCCAGCAGCTTTTATGTGACCGAGAGCACAGATACGCAGTATTTT. The V and J genes are TRBV5-1 and TRBJ2-3; no clear D. V shed 2 bases and J shed 0 bases, with 13 bases lying between them. CDR3 size: 16 residues. Looked up from germline, CDR1 is SGHRS and CDR2 is YFSETQ.

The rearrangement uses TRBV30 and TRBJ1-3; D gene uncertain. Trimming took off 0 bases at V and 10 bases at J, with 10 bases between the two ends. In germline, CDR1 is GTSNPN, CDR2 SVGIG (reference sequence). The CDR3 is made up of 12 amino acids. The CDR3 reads CAWSVQIGTIYF. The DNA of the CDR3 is TGTGCCTGGAGTGTACAAATTGGGACCATATATTTT.

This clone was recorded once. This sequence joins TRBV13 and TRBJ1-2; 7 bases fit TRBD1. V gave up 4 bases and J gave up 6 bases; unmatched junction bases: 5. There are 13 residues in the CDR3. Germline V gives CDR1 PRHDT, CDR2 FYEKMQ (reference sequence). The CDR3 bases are TGTGCCAGCAGCTCCCGACAGGGTCATGGCTACACCTTC. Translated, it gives CASSSRQGHGYTF.

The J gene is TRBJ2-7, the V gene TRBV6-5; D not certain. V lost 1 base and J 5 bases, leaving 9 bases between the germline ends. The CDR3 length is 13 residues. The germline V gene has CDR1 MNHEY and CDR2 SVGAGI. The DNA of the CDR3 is TGTGCCAGCAGTTACTTATCGAGTGACGAGCAGTACTTC. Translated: CASSYLSSDEQYF.

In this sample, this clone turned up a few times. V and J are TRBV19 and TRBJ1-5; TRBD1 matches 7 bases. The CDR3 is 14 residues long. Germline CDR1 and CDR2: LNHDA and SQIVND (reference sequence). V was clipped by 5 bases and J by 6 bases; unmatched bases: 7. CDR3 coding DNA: TGTGCCAGTAGTCCATCGACAGGGAGTCAGCCCCAGCATTTT. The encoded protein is CASSPSTGSQPQHF.

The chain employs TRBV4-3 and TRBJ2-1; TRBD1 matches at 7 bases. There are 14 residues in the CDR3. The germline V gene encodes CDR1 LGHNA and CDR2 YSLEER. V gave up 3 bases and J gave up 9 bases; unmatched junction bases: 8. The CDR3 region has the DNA TGCGCCAGCAGCCAGGACAGGATCCCAGGTGAGCAGTTCTTC. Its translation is CASSQDRIPGEQFF.

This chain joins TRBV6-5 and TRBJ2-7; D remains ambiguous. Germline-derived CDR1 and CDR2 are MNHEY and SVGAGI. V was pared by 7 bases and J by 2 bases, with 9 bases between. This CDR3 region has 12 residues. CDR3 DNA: TGTGCCAGCAAAGGCAGAACCTACGAGCAGTACTTC. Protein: CASKGRTYEQYF.

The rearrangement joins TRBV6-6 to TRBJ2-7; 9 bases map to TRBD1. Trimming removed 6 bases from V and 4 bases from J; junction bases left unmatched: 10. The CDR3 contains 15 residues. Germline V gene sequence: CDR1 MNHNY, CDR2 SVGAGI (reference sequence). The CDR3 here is CASSQGTGTIYEQYF. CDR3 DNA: TGTGCCAGCAGCCAAGGGACAGGGACGATATACGAGCAGTACTTC.

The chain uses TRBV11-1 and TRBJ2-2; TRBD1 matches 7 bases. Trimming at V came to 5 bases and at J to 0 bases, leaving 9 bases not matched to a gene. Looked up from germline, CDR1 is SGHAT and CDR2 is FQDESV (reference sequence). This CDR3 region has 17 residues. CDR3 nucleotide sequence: TGTGCCAGCAGCACACTTGGACAGGCCGCGAACACCGGGGAGCTGTTTTTT. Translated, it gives CASSTLGQAANTGELFF.

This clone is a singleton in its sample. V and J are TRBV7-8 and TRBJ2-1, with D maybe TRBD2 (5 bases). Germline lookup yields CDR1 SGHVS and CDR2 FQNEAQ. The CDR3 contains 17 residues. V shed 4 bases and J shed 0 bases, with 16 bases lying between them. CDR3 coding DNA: TGTGCCAGCAGCTCCAGTGAGGGATGGAGCTCCTACAATGAGCAGTTCTTC. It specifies CASSSSEGWSSYNEQFF.

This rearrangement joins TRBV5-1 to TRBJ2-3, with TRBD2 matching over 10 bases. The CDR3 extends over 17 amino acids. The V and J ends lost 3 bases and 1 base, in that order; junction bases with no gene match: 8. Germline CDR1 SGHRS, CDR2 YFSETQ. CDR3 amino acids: CASSWGLLAGGTDTQYF. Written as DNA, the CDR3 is TGCGCCAGCAGCTGGGGGTTGCTAGCGGGGGGCACAGATACGCAGTATTTT.

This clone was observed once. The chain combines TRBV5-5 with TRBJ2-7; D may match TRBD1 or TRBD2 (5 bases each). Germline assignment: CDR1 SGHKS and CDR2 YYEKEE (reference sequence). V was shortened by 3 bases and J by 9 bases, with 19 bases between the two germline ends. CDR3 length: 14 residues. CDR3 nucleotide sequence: TGTGCCAGCAGCTCGGACATCTCGACTACCGCGCAGTACTTC. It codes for CASSSDISTTAQYF.

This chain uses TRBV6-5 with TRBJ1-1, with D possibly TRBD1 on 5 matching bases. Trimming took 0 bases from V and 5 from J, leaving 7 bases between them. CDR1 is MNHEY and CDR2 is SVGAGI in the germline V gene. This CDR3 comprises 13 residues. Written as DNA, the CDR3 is TGTGCCAGCAGTTACTCCGGGGGTACTGAAGCTTTCTTT. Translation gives CASSYSGGTEAFF.